The 20 T cell receptor beta chains reported below all come from one sample, sequenced in a study of blood T cell repertoires in COVID-19. TCRdb's table, derived via immunoSEQ multiplex PCR, lists solely in-frame clones and lacks some. The sample shows about 280,000 clones, 83% of them seen only once. The sequenced sample consisted of peripheral blood. Source of these receptors: a woman aged 45-65 years who had recovered from COVID-19.

The sample holds a few counts of this clone. V gene TRBV28 combines with J gene TRBJ1-5, with 7 nucleotides matching TRBD1. Trimming cost V 3 bases and J 9 bases; bases outside gene matches: 14. Germline values: CDR1 MDHEN, CDR2 SYDVKM. This CDR3 is 16 amino acids long. CDR3 bases: TGTGCCAGCAGTTTTACGACCACAGGGGCCGGTCTGCCCCAGCATTTT. Translation: CASSFTTTGAGLPQHF.

Many counts were recorded for this clone. The chain joins TRBV6-2 or TRBV6-3 to TRBJ1-2, with TRBD1 identical over 8 bases. The V segment lost 2 bases and the J segment 4 bases; nucleotides outside the gene matches: 3. The germline CDR1 and CDR2 sequences are MNHEY and SVGEGT. The CDR3 has 14 residues. DNA for the CDR3: TGTGCCAGCAGTTACCCGGACAGGGCCTATGGCTACACCTTC. Encoded protein: CASSYPDRAYGYTF.

The chain recombines TRBV6-4 with TRBJ2-1, with 10 nucleotides matching TRBD2. The V gene's germline CDR1 is MRHNA and CDR2 SNTAGT. V trimming: 5 bases; J trimming: 7 bases; junction bases outside the gene matches: 8. The CDR3 length is 15 residues. The CDR3 bases are TGTGCCAGCAGTAGCGGGGGGGCCGCTCGGAATGAGCAGTTCTTC. It yields the protein CASSSGGAARNEQFF.

The CDR3 bases are TGTGCCAGCAGCTTCAGTCTAGCGGGAGCCCAATCCTACAATGAGCAGTTCTTC. Translation gives CASSFSLAGAQSYNEQFF. This chain joins TRBV11-2 and TRBJ2-1, with 10 nucleotides matching TRBD2. J lost 1 base, V lost 3 bases, and 9 bases had no gene match. This CDR3 is built from 18 residues. Germline CDR1 SGHAT, CDR2 FQNNGV.

This clone was detected only once. The gene calls are TRBV6-2 or TRBV6-3 and TRBJ2-7; D is unclear. The CDR3 covers 15 residues. Looked up from germline, CDR1 is MNHEY and CDR2 is SVGEGT. Trimming removed 4 bases at V and 0 bases at J, with 13 bases between. The CDR3 DNA sequence: TGTGCCAGCAGTTCCGCCTGGGCATCCTCCTACGAGCAGTACTTC. Translating it yields CASSSAWASSYEQYF.

The chain joins TRBV4-1 to TRBJ2-6, with D maybe TRBD1 (6 bases). V was trimmed by 0 bases and J by 2 bases, leaving 8 bases between them. The CDR3 is 16 residues long. Germline V lookup: CDR1 MGHRA, CDR2 YSYEKL. The CDR3 reads CASSQEGAAGANVLTF. The CDR3 DNA is TGCGCCAGCAGCCAAGAGGGGGCAGCTGGGGCCAACGTCCTGACTTTC.

The chain links TRBV4-2 to TRBJ2-1; 8 nucleotides align to TRBD2. V was pared by 0 bases and J by 6 bases, with 10 bases of the junction left unmatched. CDR1 is LGHNA and CDR2 is YNFKEQ in the germline V gene. This CDR3 is 17 amino acids long. CDR3 bases: TGTGCCAGCAGCCAAGAGACGAGCGGGGGCGGTGGCAATGAGCAGTTCTTC. It codes for CASSQETSGGGGNEQFF.

The rearrangement uses TRBV30 and TRBJ2-4; the D gene is possibly TRBD1 (6 bases). The length of the CDR3 is 13 residues. With 0 bases removed from V and 8 bases from J, the gap between germline ends came to 11 bases. Germline values: CDR1 GTSNPN, CDR2 SVGIG (reference sequence). The CDR3 region is CAWSVRGFDIQYF. The CDR3 nucleotides are TGTGCCTGGAGTGTTAGGGGGTTTGACATTCAGTACTTC.

This clone occurred a few times. The V gene is TRBV19, the J gene TRBJ2-7; D is possibly TRBD1 (6 bases). The CDR3 has 14 residues. Germline assignment: CDR1 LNHDA and CDR2 SQIVND (reference sequence). The ends were cut back, 4 bases at V and 6 bases at J, with 16 bases in the middle. Written as DNA, the CDR3 is TGTGCCAGTAGTACGATAGGACAGACGGCCGAGCAGTACTTC. It specifies CASSTIGQTAEQYF.

This chain links TRBV6-5 with TRBJ1-2, with 7 bases lining up with TRBD1. The V gene end was trimmed by 6 bases and the J gene end by 7 bases; junction bases not matched to a gene: 5. This CDR3 contains 12 residues. The V gene's germline CDR1 is MNHEY and CDR2 SVGAGI. This CDR3 reads CASSNNRGGYTF. Here the CDR3 DNA reads TGTGCCAGCAGCAACAACAGGGGTGGCTACACCTTC.

J is TRBJ1-2 and V is TRBV19, with 7 positions matching TRBD1. The CDR3 runs 14 residues. Germline-derived CDR1 and CDR2 are LNHDA and SQIVND (reference sequence). V shed 5 bases and J 4 bases; nucleotides not matched to a gene: 7. In DNA form, the CDR3 reads TGTGCCAGTAGTGGTCACAGGGGTATCTATGGCTACACCTTC. Amino acid sequence: CASSGHRGIYGYTF.

V is TRBV27 and J is TRBJ2-3, with 8 bases identical to TRBD2. This CDR3 spans 18 amino acids. V dropped 1 base and J dropped 2; count of bases not matched to a gene: 11. Germline values: CDR1 MNHEY, CDR2 SMNVEV (reference sequence). This chain's CDR3 is CASSLWSGGAAPTDTQYF. The CDR3 DNA is TGTGCCAGCAGTTTATGGTCCGGGGGGGCGGCGCCCACAGATACGCAGTATTTT.

The V call is TRBV5-1, the J call TRBJ1-1; D remains unclear. Per germline, CDR1 SGHRS and CDR2 YFSETQ. V was trimmed by 1 base and J by 4 bases, leaving 11 bases between them. This CDR3 has 14 amino acids. CDR3 in amino acids: CASSLSIRGTEAFF. Written as DNA, the CDR3 is TGCGCCAGCAGCTTGTCCATCCGCGGCACTGAAGCTTTCTTT.

The chain combines TRBV7-9 with TRBJ2-7, with D possibly TRBD2 on 5 matching bases. The germline gives CDR1 SEHNR, CDR2 FQNEAQ (reference sequence). The CDR3 sequence is 13 residues long. Trimming shortened V by 0 bases and J by 7 bases, and 10 bases separated the two germline ends. CDR3 nucleotide sequence: TGTGCCAGCAGCTTAGCCGGGGAATGGGAGCAGTACTTC. Its translation: CASSLAGEWEQYF.

J is TRBJ2-1 and V is TRBV11-3, with a possible D match to TRBD2 (7 bases). The CDR3 is 16 amino acids. From germline, CDR1 is SGHNT and CDR2 YENEEA. V lost 3 bases and J lost 0, with 12 bases in between. CDR3 sequence: CASSFRGASSYNEQFF. The CDR3 bases are TGTGCCAGCAGCTTTCGGGGGGCCAGCTCCTACAATGAGCAGTTCTTC.

The gene calls are TRBV6-5 and TRBJ1-2; tentative D call: TRBD1 (5 bases). The CDR3 has 14 amino acids. V lost 2 bases to trimming and J lost 8 bases, with 15 bases between them. Germline V lookup: CDR1 MNHEY, CDR2 SVGAGI. The CDR3 DNA follows: TGTGCCAGCAGTTACGGCGAAGGGGCAGGGGGCTACACCTTC. The encoded protein is CASSYGEGAGGYTF.

The chain has TRBV18 and TRBJ2-4; the D gene is possibly TRBD1 (5 bases). With 3 bases removed from V and 0 bases from J, the gap between germline ends came to 12 bases. Germline V gene data show CDR1 as KGHSH and CDR2 as LQKENI. The CDR3 extends over 16 amino acids. The CDR3 DNA sequence: TGTGCCAGCTCACCCAGGGTGACCGTAGCCAAAAACATTCAGTACTTC. Its protein is CASSPRVTVAKNIQYF.

The chain is built from TRBV18 and TRBJ2-5; 9 bases are a match to TRBD1. V was clipped by 3 bases and J by 2 bases; unmatched bases: 4. Germline CDR1 and CDR2: KGHSH and LQKENI. The CDR3 length is 15 residues. CDR3: CASSPDRGGQETQYF. CDR3 DNA: TGTGCCAGCTCACCGGACAGGGGAGGGCAAGAGACCCAGTACTTC. Supplemented by reference TRBV18 and TRBJ2-5, the full variable domain reads NAGVMQNPRHLVRRRGQEARLRCSPMKGHSHVYWYRQLPEEGLKFMVYLQKENIIDESGMPKERFSAEFPKEGPSILRIQQVVRGDSAAYFCASSPDRGGQETQYFGPGTRLLVL.

The chain uses TRBV5-1 and TRBJ1-2; a possible D gene is TRBD1 (5 bases). The V end lost 0 bases, the J end lost 8 bases, and 8 bases lay between the germline ends. This CDR3 is 12 amino acids long. Germline V CDR1 and CDR2: SGHRS, YFSETQ. The CDR3 reads CASSLDRNGYTF. DNA of the CDR3: TGCGCCAGCAGCTTGGACAGGAACGGCTACACCTTC.

This clone was recorded only once. This sequence joins TRBV28 and TRBJ1-2; D may be TRBD1 (5 bases). Germline V gene data show CDR1 as MDHEN and CDR2 as SYDVKM. The CDR3 covers 13 residues. V lost 6 bases to trimming and J lost 8 bases, with 16 bases between them. The CDR3: CASRPGHAHGYTF. CDR3 nucleotides: TGTGCCAGCAGACCCGGACATGCGCACGGCTACACCTTC.